A single sample gave rise to the 26 T cell receptor beta chains below, sequenced in a study of T cells in localized non-small cell lung cancer. Generated by immunoSEQ multiplex PCR, the TCRdb table keeps only in-frame clones and is missing some. The sample carries about 3,500 clones, roughly 29% recorded once. The sample here was lung tumor tissue, taken before any cancer treatment. Source of these receptors: a man between 40 and 75 years old with stage I lung adenocarcinoma.

This clone showed up just a few times. This chain connects TRBV19 to TRBJ1-1; D gene ambiguous. The CDR3 runs 14 residues. The germline V and J ends were trimmed by 7 bases and 2 bases, with 14 bases remaining between them. CDR1 LNHDA and CDR2 SQIVND come from the germline V gene (reference sequence). The CDR3 nucleotides read TGTGCCAGTATAGGGTCAGACATTAACACTGAAGCTTTCTTT. As protein: CASIGSDINTEAFF.

This chain joins TRBV11-3 and TRBJ2-7; D gene unclear. CDR3 length: 15 residues. Between the trimmed V and J ends, which lost 2 bases and 4 bases, there was a span of 15 bases. The germline gives CDR1 SGHNT, CDR2 YENEEA. The CDR3 coding sequence is TGTGCCAGCAGCTTACGGCTTGGACCGACATACGAGCAGTACTTC. Amino acids: CASSLRLGPTYEQYF.

This clone was counted only a few times. The J gene is TRBJ1-1, the V gene TRBV10-3; D gene ambiguous. This CDR3 has 14 amino acids. CDR1 is ENHRY and CDR2 is SYGVKD in the germline V gene. The V gene lost 0 bases and the J gene lost 4 bases, with 9 bases spanning the gap. CDR3 DNA sequence: TGTGCCATCAGTGAGTCCGGCGGGATCACTGAAGCTTTCTTT. Translated: CAISESGGITEAFF.

The gene calls are TRBV1 and TRBJ1-2; the table gives TRBD1 as D, unverified against the DNA. TRBV1 corresponds to a pseudogene. CDR3 size: 17 residues. The CDR3 sequence: CASSQVMPGPTNYGYTF. The CDR3 DNA is TGCGCCAGCAGCCAAGTCATGCCAGGGCCTACTAACTATGGCTACACCTTC.

This clone was observed once. The chain joins TRBV5-1 to TRBJ2-1, with 13 nucleotides matching TRBD2. With V trimmed by 3 bases and J by 5 bases, 5 bases remained unmatched. This CDR3 has 16 residues. CDR1 and CDR2 (germline): SGHRS, YFSETQ. DNA of the CDR3: TGCGCCAGCAGCTCCGGGACTAGCGGGACCCACAATGAGCAGTTCTTC. This translates into CASSSGTSGTHNEQFF. Drawing the rest from reference TRBV5-1 and TRBJ2-1, the complete variable domain is KAGVTQTPRYLIKTRGQQVTLSCSPISGHRSVSWYQQTPGQGLQFLFEYFSETQRNKGNFPGRFSGRQFSNSRSEMNVSTLELGDSALYLCASSSGTSGTHNEQFFGPGTRLTVL.

This clone is medium-sized by share. The V gene is TRBV6-8, the J gene TRBJ1-6; perhaps TRBD1 as D (6 bases). The CDR3 is made up of 15 amino acids. Trimming stripped 1 base from V and 6 bases from J, with 10 bases between. The germline V gene encodes CDR1 MNHGY and CDR2 SAAAGT. In nucleotides, the CDR3 is TGTGCCAGCAGTTACTTTGACAGGAGTAATTCACCCCTCCACTTT. Translation gives CASSYFDRSNSPLHF.

The J gene is TRBJ1-1, the V gene TRBV14, with D possibly matching TRBD1 (6 bases). Per the germline V gene, CDR1 is SGHDN and CDR2 is FVKESK. V lost 4 bases to trimming and J lost 1 base, with 13 bases between them. The CDR3 is 15 amino acids. As DNA, the CDR3 is TGTGCCAGCAGCCGCCTGGGGGCAGAGAACACTGAAGCTTTCTTT. Translating it yields CASSRLGAENTEAFF. Combining the CDR3 with reference TRBV14 and TRBJ1-1 gives the whole variable domain EAGVTQFPSHSVIEKGQTVTLRCDPISGHDNLYWYRRVMGKEIKFLLHFVKESKQDESGMPNNRFLAERTGGTYSTLKVQPAELEDSGVYFCASSRLGAENTEAFFGQGTRLTVV.

The rearrangement links TRBV15 to TRBJ2-1; 7 nucleotides agree with TRBD1. Per the germline V gene, CDR1 is LNHNV and CDR2 is YYDKDF (reference sequence). Trimming removed 6 bases from V and 6 bases from J; junction bases left unmatched: 11. This CDR3 comprises 15 residues. CDR3 amino acids: CATRSGTAFSNEQFF. CDR3 DNA: TGTGCCACCAGATCGGGGACAGCCTTCTCCAATGAGCAGTTCTTC.

This clone is categorized as medium-sized. The V gene is TRBV9, the J gene TRBJ2-7; D is unresolved. In germline, CDR1 is SGDLS, CDR2 YYNGEE. This CDR3 spans 16 amino acids. V was pared by 5 bases and J by 3 bases, with 21 bases between. CDR3 region: CASSEVFRFGHYEQYF. The CDR3 DNA reads as TGTGCCAGCAGTGAAGTGTTTAGGTTCGGGCACTACGAGCAGTACTTC.

This clone has a handful of counts. The rearrangement links TRBV28 to TRBJ2-3, with unresolved D. Germline values: CDR1 MDHEN, CDR2 SYDVKM. V gave up 6 bases and J gave up 2 bases, with 6 bases separating them. The CDR3 consists of 12 residues. Here the CDR3 DNA reads TGTGCCAGCAGCCGAATCACAGATACGCAGTATTTT. Translated, it gives CASSRITDTQYF.

This chain joins TRBV11-3 and TRBJ2-7, with 13 nucleotides matching TRBD2. Germline V gives CDR1 SGHNT, CDR2 YENEEA. Trimming removed 5 bases from V and 4 bases from J; junction bases left unmatched: 17. The CDR3 spans 19 residues. CDR3 sequence: CASSQLAGGPQVFFYEQYF. The CDR3 DNA reads as TGTGCCAGCAGCCAACTAGCGGGAGGGCCGCAAGTATTTTTTTACGAGCAGTACTTC.

This clone was picked up one time. This chain joins TRBV5-1 and TRBJ2-1; 9 bases are a match to TRBD2. This CDR3 is built from 18 residues. Trimming cost V 3 bases and J 2 bases; bases outside gene matches: 12. Germline lookup yields CDR1 SGHRS and CDR2 YFSETQ. DNA for the CDR3: TGCGCCAGCAGCTCGAAATACAGCGGGAGGCTTACCTACAATGAGCAGTTCTTC. Amino acids: CASSSKYSGRLTYNEQFF.

This clone was detected only a few times. The chain carries TRBV6-8 and TRBJ2-1; TRBD2 matches at 9 bases. V trimming: 4 bases; J trimming: 7 bases; junction bases outside the gene matches: 14. Germline lookup yields CDR1 MNHGY and CDR2 SAAAGT. This CDR3 is 17 amino acids long. The CDR3 sequence is CASSLVGGGRALNEQFF. CDR3 nucleotides: TGTGCCAGCAGTTTGGTGGGGGGCGGGAGGGCCTTGAATGAGCAGTTCTTC.

The table lists this clone with a few counts. This sequence joins TRBV11-3 and TRBJ1-1; D is undetermined. Per germline, CDR1 SGHNT and CDR2 YENEEA. This CDR3 comprises 14 residues. Trimming cost V 5 bases and J 3 bases, with 13 bases left between them. The CDR3 region has the DNA TGTGCCAGCAGCCCCCCCGTCTGGGACACTGAAGCTTTCTTT. It is translated as CASSPPVWDTEAFF. The full variable domain, its missing parts supplied by reference TRBV11-3 and TRBJ1-1, is EAGVVQSPRYKIIEKKQPVAFWCNPISGHNTLYWYLQNLGQGPELLIRYENEEAVDDSQLPKDRFSAERLKGVDSTLKIQPAELGDSAVYLCASSPPVWDTEAFFGQGTRLTVV.

Only a few counts were recorded for this clone. This chain joins TRBV29-1 and TRBJ1-1; the match to TRBD1 covers 9 bases. Losses at the gene ends were 7 bases for V and 5 bases for J; bases not matched to a gene: 8. The CDR3 extends over 13 amino acids. Germline loops: CDR1 SQVTM, CDR2 ANQGSEA. CDR3 residues: CSAYRGQETEAFF. CDR3 in DNA: TGCAGCGCCTACAGGGGGCAGGAGACTGAAGCTTTCTTT.

This clone was seen a few times. This chain uses TRBV19 with TRBJ2-7; TRBD1 agrees at 9 bases. The CDR3 has 14 amino acids. Germline V CDR1 and CDR2: LNHDA, SQIVND (reference sequence). With V trimmed by 5 bases and J by 2 bases, 4 bases remained unmatched. CDR3 sequence: CASSVGQGPYEQYF. CDR3 bases: TGTGCCAGTAGTGTTGGACAGGGGCCCTACGAGCAGTACTTC.

This clone has more than one count but fewer than ten. The rearrangement uses TRBV12-5 and TRBJ2-3; perhaps TRBD1 as D (5 bases). CDR3 length equals 14 residues. From germline, CDR1 is LGHNT and CDR2 FRNRAP. In DNA, the CDR3 is TGTGCCAGCAAAGGGGTTGAACCCACAGATACGCAGTATTTT. This codes for CASKGVEPTDTQYF.

The chain recombines TRBV28 with TRBJ1-2; 12 nucleotides match TRBD1. This CDR3 is built from 17 residues. The J segment lost 7 bases and the V segment lost 3 bases, leaving 12 bases of the junction unmatched. Per germline, CDR1 MDHEN and CDR2 SYDVKM. CDR3 residues: CASSFGTGGFPGVGYTF. DNA of the CDR3: TGTGCCAGCAGTTTCGGGACAGGGGGCTTCCCCGGTGTTGGCTACACCTTC.

This clone counts as medium-sized. The chain has TRBV9 and TRBJ2-1, with 7 bases aligning to TRBD2. CDR1 and CDR2 (germline): SGDLS, YYNGEE. V lost 2 bases and J lost 6; bases outside the gene matches: 2. There are 13 residues in the CDR3. The chain's CDR3 is CASSVSSGNEQFF. DNA of the CDR3: TGTGCCAGCAGCGTGTCTAGCGGCAATGAGCAGTTCTTC. The whole variable domain, remainder taken from reference TRBV9 and TRBJ2-1, is DSGVTQTPKHLITATGQRVTLRCSPRSGDLSVYWYQQSLDQGLQFLIQYYNGEERAKGNILERFSAQQFPDLHSELNLSSLELGDSALYFCASSVSSGNEQFFGPGTRLTVL.

The rearrangement joins TRBV15 to TRBJ2-1; D is undetermined. This CDR3 is built from 14 residues. Germline CDR1 LNHNV, CDR2 YYDKDF (reference sequence). V lost 0 bases to trimming and J lost 5 bases, with 8 bases between them. The CDR3 sequence: CATSRDRLNNEQFF. The CDR3 nucleotides are TGTGCCACCAGCAGAGACAGGCTAAACAATGAGCAGTTCTTC.

This clone is termed medium-sized. J is TRBJ2-1 and V is TRBV11-3; tentative D call: TRBD1 (5 bases). The CDR3 has 15 amino acids. The germline V gene encodes CDR1 SGHNT and CDR2 YENEEA. The V end lost 5 bases, the J end lost 9 bases, and 20 bases lay between the germline ends. Written as DNA, the CDR3 is TGTGCCAGCAGCAGGACCATGGGGCTCGTCGTTGAGCAGTTCTTC. Its translation: CASSRTMGLVVEQFF.

The chain has TRBV29-1 and TRBJ2-3; D perhaps matches TRBD1 (6 bases). The CDR3 consists of 12 residues. The V end lost 7 bases, the J end lost 3 bases, and 11 bases lay between the germline ends. Germline V lookup: CDR1 SQVTM, CDR2 ANQGSEA. Here the CDR3 reads CSDVQGTDTQYF. The CDR3 DNA follows: TGCAGCGACGTTCAGGGGACAGATACGCAGTATTTT.

This clone was recorded a few times. The chain is built from TRBV14 and TRBJ1-1; no clear D. From germline, CDR1 is SGHDN and CDR2 FVKESK. The CDR3 runs 15 residues. Trimming took 4 bases from V and 4 from J, leaving 16 bases between them. CDR3 amino acids: CASSPRVGLGTEAFF. The CDR3 nucleotides are TGTGCCAGCAGCCCCCGCGTGGGTCTAGGCACTGAAGCTTTCTTT. Drawing the rest from reference TRBV14 and TRBJ1-1, the complete variable domain is EAGVTQFPSHSVIEKGQTVTLRCDPISGHDNLYWYRRVMGKEIKFLLHFVKESKQDESGMPNNRFLAERTGGTYSTLKVQPAELEDSGVYFCASSPRVGLGTEAFFGQGTRLTVV.

This clone has only a few counts. The chain has TRBV28 and TRBJ2-7; 10 bases are a match to TRBD1. Germline V lookup: CDR1 MDHEN, CDR2 SYDVKM. The CDR3 sequence is 15 residues long. V shed 4 bases and J 2 bases; nucleotides not matched to a gene: 5. The CDR3 region has the DNA TGTGCCAGCAGTTCCCGAGGACAGGGGGCCTACGAGCAGTACTTC. Translated, it gives CASSSRGQGAYEQYF.

This clone has just a few counts. The chain carries TRBV6-8 and TRBJ2-7; D unclear. Looked up from germline, CDR1 is MNHGY and CDR2 is SAAAGT. The V gene lost 5 bases and the J gene lost 6 bases, with 14 bases spanning the gap. The CDR3 is 13 amino acids. The CDR3 sequence: CASSRVSVSEQYF. As DNA, the CDR3 is TGTGCCAGCAGTAGGGTATCCGTCTCCGAGCAGTACTTC.

The chain carries TRBV30 and TRBJ1-1, with D unclear. V lost 4 bases, J lost 1 base, and 13 bases lay in between. There are 14 residues in the CDR3. CDR1 and CDR2 (germline): GTSNPN, SVGIG (reference sequence). CDR3 residues: CAWMDGKPNTEAFF. CDR3 coding DNA: TGTGCCTGGATGGATGGAAAACCGAACACTGAAGCTTTCTTT.